This TCR beta chain was sequenced during a study of shared clonotypes between healthy human individuals. Study-level results: Generation probabilities were higher for clonotypes shared across all four sorted-subset donors than for unshared ones. A small donor pool kept down the genetic and exposure-history diversity that was represented. Apart from blood, nothing was sampled; tissue repertoires likely differ.

V gave up 4 bases and J gave up 2 bases, with 15 bases separating them. Germline-derived CDR1 and CDR2 are SGHRS and YFSETQ. The CDR3 is made up of 16 amino acids. Every subset's genomic DNA went evenly onto several immunoSEQ plates. Libraries were prepared by immunoSEQ multiplex PCR; TCRdb keeps only in-frame clonotypes and omits some of them. Altogether around 2,000,000 clones are present, about 92% being singletons, with the ten largest covering about 1.8%. CD8 cells classed as naive were CD45RO-negative and positively selected for CCR7, excluding terminally differentiated effector memory CD45RA+ cells. Comment on this clone: Its antigen is still unknown.

Sequenced sample: naive CD8+ T cells from PBMCs. This receptor was obtained from a man aged 18 to 29 in good health. Some clones in this sample may be carry-over from other donors' samples. This chain connects TRBV5-1 to TRBJ2-2; D uncertain. The CDR3 region is CASSPRTGLNTGELFF. For the CDR3, the DNA is TGCGCCAGCAGCCCCAGAACCGGGCTTAACACCGGGGAGCTGTTTTTT.